The entry below gives a single TCR beta chain sequence along with its context. Its antigen is undetermined. These data come from a study of cytomegalovirus exposure and HLA in healthy donors. About the study: Ancestry clustering placed roughly 86% of 300 to 400 genotyped donors in the Caucasian-associated cluster. Findings and caveats of the study: Rare sequences made up most TCRs, while some public TCRs were found in many donors.

Use of 60 Vbeta and 13 Jbeta primers characterized the PCR. Per the original methods: A later analysis tallied some 80 million unique TCR beta chains, roughly 11 million of them shared. The assay was immunoSEQ multiplex PCR, and TCRdb's table has in-frame clones only and misses some. V, J and clone size reflect that table, while D and trimming were determined from the DNA. The sample has 150,000 or so clones; about four fifths are singletons. At sampling all donors were nominally healthy, likely with unrecorded immune exposures. The CDR3 loop spans 16 amino acids. Trimming took 0 bases from V and 5 from J; bases not matched to a gene: 9. CDR1 is MNHEY, CDR2 SVGAGI, per germline.

This receptor was obtained from a woman between 50 and 59 years old in good health and CMV-seropositive. The source material was PBMCs. J is TRBJ2-5 and V is TRBV6-5; 7 bases are a match to TRBD1. The DNA of the CDR3 is TGTGCCAGCAGTTACTCGACCCTAGGGGGCGGGGAGACCCAGTACTTC. Protein sequence: CASSYSTLGGGETQYF.